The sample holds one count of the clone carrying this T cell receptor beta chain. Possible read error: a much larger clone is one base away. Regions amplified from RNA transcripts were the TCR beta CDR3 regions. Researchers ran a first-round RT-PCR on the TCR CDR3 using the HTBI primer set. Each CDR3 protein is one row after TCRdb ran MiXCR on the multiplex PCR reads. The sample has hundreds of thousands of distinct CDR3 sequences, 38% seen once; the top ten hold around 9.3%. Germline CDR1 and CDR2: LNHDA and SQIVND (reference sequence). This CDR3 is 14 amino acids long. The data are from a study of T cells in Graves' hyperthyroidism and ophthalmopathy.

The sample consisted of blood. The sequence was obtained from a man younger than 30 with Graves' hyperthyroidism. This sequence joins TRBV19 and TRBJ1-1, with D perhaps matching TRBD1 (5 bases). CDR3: CASSIPGKNTEASF. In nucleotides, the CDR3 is TGTGCCAGTAGTATTCCAGGGAAGAACACTGAAGCTTCCTTT.